This TCR beta chain was observed in a study of T-cell memory formation after mild COVID-19. The table lists this clonotype with a few counts. This CDR3 comprises 14 residues. Trimming pared 5 bases from V and 3 bases from J, leaving 14 bases between. Germline loops: CDR1 SEHNR, CDR2 FQNEAQ (reference sequence). TCRdb passed the 5' RACE reads through MiXCR, listing each CDR3 protein once. The data contain 350,000 to 500,000 distinct CDR3 sequences, roughly 18% of them singletons. The chain carries TRBV7-9 and TRBJ2-7, with D tentatively TRBD1 (6 bases). Sequencing was carried out using PBMCs or a T cell subset sorted from them (not recorded which). This TCR was sampled from a man younger than 35 who had mild COVID-19 (a few samples of this study predate the infection). Cell type and time point are not known. CDR3 region: CASSRQEGVYEQYF. The CDR3 coding sequence is TGTGCCAGCAGCCGACAGGAAGGGGTCTACGAGCAGTACTTC.